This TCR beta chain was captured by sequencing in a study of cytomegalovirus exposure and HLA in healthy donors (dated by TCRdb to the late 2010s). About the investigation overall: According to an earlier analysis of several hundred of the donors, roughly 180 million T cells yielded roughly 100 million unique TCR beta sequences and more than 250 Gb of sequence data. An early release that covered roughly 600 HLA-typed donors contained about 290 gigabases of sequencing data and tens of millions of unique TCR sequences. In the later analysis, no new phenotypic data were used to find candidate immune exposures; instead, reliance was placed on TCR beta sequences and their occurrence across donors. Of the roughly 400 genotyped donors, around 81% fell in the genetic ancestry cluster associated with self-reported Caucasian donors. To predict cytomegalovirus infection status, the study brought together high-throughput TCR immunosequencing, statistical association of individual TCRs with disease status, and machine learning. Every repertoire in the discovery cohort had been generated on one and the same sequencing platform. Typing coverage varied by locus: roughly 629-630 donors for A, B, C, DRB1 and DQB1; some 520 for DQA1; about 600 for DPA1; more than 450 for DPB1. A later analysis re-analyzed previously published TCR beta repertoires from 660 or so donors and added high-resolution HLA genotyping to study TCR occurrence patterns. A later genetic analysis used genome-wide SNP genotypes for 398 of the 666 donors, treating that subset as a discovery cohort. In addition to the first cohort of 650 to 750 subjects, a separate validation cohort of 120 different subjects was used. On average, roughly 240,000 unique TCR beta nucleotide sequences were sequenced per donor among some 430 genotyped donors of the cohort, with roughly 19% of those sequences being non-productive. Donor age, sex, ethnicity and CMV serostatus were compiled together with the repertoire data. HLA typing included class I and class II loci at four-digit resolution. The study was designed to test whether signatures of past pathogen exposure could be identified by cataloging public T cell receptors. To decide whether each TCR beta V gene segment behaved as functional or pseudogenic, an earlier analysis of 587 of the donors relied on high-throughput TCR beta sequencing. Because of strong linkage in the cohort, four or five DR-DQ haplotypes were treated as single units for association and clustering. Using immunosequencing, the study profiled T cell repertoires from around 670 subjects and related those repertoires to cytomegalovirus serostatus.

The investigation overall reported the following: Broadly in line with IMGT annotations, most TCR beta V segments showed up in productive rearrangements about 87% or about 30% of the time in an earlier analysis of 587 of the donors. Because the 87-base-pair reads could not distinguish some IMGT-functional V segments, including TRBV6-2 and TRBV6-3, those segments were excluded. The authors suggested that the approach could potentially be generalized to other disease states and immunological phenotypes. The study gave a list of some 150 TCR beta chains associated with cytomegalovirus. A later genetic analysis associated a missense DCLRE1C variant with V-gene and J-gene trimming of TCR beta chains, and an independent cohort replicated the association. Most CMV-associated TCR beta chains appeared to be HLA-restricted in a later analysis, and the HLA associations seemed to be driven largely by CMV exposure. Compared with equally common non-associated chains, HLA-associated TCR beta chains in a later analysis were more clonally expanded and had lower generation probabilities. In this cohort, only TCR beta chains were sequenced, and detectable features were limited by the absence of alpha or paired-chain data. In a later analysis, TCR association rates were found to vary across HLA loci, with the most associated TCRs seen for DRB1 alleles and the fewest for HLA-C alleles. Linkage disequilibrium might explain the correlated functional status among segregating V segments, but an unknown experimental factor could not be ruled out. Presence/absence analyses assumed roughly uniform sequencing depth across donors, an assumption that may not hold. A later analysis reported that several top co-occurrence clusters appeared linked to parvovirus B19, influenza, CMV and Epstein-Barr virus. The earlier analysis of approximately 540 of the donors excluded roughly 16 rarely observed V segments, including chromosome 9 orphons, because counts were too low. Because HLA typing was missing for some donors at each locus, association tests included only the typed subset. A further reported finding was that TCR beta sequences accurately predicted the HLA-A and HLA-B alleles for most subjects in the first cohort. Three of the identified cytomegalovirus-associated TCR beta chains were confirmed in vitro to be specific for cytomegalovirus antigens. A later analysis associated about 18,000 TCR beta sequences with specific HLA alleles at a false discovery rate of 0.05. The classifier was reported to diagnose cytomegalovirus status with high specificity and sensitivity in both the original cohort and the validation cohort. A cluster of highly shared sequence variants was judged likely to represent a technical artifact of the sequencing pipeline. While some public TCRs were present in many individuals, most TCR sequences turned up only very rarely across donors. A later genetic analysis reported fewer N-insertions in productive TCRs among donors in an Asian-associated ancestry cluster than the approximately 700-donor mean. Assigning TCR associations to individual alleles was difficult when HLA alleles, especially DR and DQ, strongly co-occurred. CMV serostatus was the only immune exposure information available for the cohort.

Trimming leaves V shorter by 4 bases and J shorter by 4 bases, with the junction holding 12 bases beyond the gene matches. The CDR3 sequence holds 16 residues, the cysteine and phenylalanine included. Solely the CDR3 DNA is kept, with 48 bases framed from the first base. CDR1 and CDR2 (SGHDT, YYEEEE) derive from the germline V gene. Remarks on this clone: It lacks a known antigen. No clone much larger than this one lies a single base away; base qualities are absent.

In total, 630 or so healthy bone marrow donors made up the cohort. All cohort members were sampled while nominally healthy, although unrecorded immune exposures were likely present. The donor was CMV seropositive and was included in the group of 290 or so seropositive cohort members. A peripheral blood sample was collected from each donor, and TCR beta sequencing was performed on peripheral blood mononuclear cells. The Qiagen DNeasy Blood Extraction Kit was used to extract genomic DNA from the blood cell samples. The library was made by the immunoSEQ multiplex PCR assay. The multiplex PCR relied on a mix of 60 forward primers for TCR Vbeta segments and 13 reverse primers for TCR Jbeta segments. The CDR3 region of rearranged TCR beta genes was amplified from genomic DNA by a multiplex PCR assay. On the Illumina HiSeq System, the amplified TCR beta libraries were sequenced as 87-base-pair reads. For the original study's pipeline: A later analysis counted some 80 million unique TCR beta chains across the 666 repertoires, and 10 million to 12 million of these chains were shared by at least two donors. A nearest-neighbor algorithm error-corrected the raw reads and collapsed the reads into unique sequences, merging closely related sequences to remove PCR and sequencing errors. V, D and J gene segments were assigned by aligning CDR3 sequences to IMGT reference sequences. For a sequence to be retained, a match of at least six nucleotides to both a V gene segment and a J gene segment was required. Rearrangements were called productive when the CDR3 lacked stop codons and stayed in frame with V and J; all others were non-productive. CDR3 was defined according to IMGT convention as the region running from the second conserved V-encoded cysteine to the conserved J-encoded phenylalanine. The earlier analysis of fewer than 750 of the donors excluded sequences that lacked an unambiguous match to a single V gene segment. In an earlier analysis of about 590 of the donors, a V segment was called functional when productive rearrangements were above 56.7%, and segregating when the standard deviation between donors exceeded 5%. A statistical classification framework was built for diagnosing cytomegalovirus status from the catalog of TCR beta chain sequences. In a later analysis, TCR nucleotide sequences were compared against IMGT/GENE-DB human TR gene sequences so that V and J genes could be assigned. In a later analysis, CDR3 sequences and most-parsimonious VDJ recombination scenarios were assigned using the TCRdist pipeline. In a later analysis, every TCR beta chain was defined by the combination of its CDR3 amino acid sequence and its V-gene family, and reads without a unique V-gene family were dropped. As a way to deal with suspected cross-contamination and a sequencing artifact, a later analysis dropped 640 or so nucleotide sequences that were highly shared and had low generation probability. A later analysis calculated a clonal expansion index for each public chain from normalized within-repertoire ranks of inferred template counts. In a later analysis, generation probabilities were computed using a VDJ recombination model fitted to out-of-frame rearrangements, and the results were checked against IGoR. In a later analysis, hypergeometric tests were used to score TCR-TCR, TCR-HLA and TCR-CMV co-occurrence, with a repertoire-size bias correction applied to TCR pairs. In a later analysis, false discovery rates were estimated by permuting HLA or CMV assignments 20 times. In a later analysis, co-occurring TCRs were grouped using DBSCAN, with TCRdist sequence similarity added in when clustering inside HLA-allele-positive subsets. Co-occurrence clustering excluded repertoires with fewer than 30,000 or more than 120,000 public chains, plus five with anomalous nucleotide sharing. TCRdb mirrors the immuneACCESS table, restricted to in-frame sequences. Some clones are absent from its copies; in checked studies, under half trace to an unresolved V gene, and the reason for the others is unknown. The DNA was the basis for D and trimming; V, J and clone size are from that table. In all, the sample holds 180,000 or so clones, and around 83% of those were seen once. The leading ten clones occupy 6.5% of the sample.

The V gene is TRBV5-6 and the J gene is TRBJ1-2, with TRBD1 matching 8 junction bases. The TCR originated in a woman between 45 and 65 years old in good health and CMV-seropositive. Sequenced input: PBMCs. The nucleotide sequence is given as TGTGCCAGCAGCCCCTCCGGGGCAGGGGGCGGCTATGGCTACACCTTC. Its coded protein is CASSPSGAGGGYGYTF.